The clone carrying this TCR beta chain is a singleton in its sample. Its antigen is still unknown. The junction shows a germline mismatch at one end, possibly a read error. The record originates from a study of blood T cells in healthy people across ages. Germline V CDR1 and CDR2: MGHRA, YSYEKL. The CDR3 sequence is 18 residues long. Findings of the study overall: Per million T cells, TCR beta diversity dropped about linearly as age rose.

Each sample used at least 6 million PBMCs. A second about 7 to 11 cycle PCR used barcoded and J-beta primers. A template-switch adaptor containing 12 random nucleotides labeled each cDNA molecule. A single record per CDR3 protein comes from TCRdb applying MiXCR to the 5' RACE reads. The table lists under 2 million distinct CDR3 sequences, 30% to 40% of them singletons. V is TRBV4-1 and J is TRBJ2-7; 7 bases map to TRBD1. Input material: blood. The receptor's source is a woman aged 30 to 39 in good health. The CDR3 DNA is TGCGTCAGCAGCCAAGTATTTACGCGACGAGACAGGGCCTACGAGCAGTACTTC. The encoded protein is CVSSQVFTRRDRAYEQYF.